This is a list of T cell receptor beta chains from one sample in a study of blood T cell repertoires in COVID-19. TCRdb's table, derived via immunoSEQ multiplex PCR, lists solely in-frame clones and lacks some. In the table there are fewer than 400,000 clones, around 84% of which are singletons. Sequencing was done on a sample of PBMCs or T cells enriched from blood (not recorded which). The source of these receptors is a man aged 25 to 45 who had recovered from COVID-19. Both conserved end residues are part of each CDR3. D genes are given only for firm matches. Only part of the rows carry a size: once, few, many, or a class if the clone is expanded.

j_call clone_size d_call v_call cdr3_nt cdr3_aa
TRBJ1-6 - TRBD1 TRBV5-6 TGTGCCAGCAGCGGGGGACAGGGAAAAACGAGATCACCCCTCCACTTT CASSGGQGKTRSPLHF
TRBJ2-3 once TRBD2 TRBV11-3 TGTGCCAGCAGCGCGGGACTAGCGGTACGACTCACAGATACGCAGTATTTT CASSAGLAVRLTDTQYF
TRBJ1-2 - - TRBV9 TGTGCCAGCAGCGTAATCCCAGGGAAGTATGGCTACACCTTC CASSVIPGKYGYTF
TRBJ2-3 - - TRBV27 TGTGCCAGCAGTTTGGCAACAGCCATTAGCACAGATACGCAGTATTTT CASSLATAISTDTQYF
TRBJ1-2 - TRBD1 TRBV24-1 TGTGCCACCAGGCCGACAGGGGGAAATGGCTACACCTTC CATRPTGGNGYTF
TRBJ2-5 - - TRBV6-1 TGTGCCAGCAGTGACCGCCGTAGGGGGGGGCGGGAGACCCAGTACTTC CASSDRRRGGRETQYF
TRBJ1-6 - - TRBV19 TGTGCCAGTGGGAGAACGGCCAAGCGTAATTCACCCCTCCACTTT CASGRTAKRNSPLHF
TRBJ2-7 - TRBD1 TRBV19 TGTGCCAGTAGTAAGACAGGGGGCAAGATGGTCGAGCAGTACTTC CASSKTGGKMVEQYF
TRBJ1-5 - TRBD1 TRBV9 TGTGCCAGCAGCGTAGGGCAGGGGGTACATCCCCAGCATTTT CASSVGQGVHPQHF
TRBJ2-1 - TRBD1 TRBV4-1 TGCGCCAGCAGCTCTCGGACAGGAGGCTCCTACAATGAGCAGTTCTTC CASSSRTGGSYNEQFF
TRBJ2-3 - TRBD1 TRBV19 TGTGCCAGTAGTAGGGGACAGGGGCACACAGATACGCAGTATTTT CASSRGQGHTDTQYF
TRBJ1-5 - - TRBV2 TGTGCCAGCAGGGTCGGGGGGGTAGATCAGCCCCAGCATTTT CASRVGGVDQPQHF
TRBJ1-2 - TRBD1 TRBV25-1 TGTGCCAGCAGTGAGGGACAGGGGTTCTATGGCTACACCTTC CASSEGQGFYGYTF
TRBJ2-5 - TRBD2 TRBV12-5 TGTGCTAGTGGTTTGGGCACCGGGACTATTAGTCAGTACTTC CASGLGTGTISQYF
TRBJ2-1 - - TRBV6-5 TGTGCCAGCAGTTACCTAGGCACATACAATGAGCAGTTCTTC CASSYLGTYNEQFF
TRBJ2-7 few TRBD1 TRBV27 TGTGCCAGCAGCCTGCGGGACAGGGAGACAAAGCAGTACTTC CASSLRDRETKQYF
TRBJ1-4 once - TRBV7-9 TGTGCCAGCAGCCCGGGGACTAATGAAAAACTGTTTTTT CASSPGTNEKLFF